The entry below describes one TCR beta chain. Its matching antigen is unknown. For TCR beta, cDNA was produced by 5'RACE template switching with UMIs. TCRdb reprocessed the 5' RACE reads, with one entry per CDR3 protein and no DNA. The sample totals some 140,000 distinct CDR3 sequences; its top ten clones hold around 35%. This sample was included in a study of T cells expressing NK-cell markers. Whole-study context: In the group of eight sequenced donors, seven were HCMV-seropositive and one was seronegative. Whole-study findings and limits: The contribution of dominant NKG2C+ clonotypes to CD8+ T cells in roughly 6 donors was 1.0-7.0%.

Germline lookup yields CDR1 MNHNY and CDR2 SVGAGI (reference sequence). CDR3 length equals 13 residues. The clonotype was recovered from a woman aged 50 to 60 in good health. V usage is TRBV6-6 and J usage is TRBJ2-7; checking the TCRdb D call of TRBD1 is not possible without DNA. Material for sequencing was blood T cells: a sorted CD56 or NKG2C T cell subset, CD4+ or CD8+ T cells, or bulk PBMC T cells (not recorded which). CDR3 amino acids: CASIPQGIGEQYF.